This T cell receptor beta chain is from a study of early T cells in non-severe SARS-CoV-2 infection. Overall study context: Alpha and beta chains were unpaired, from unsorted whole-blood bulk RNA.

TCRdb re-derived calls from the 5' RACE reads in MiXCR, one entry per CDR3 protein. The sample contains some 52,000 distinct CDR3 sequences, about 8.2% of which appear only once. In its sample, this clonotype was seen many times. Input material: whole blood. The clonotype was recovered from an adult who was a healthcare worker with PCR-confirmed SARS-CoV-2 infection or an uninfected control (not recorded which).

CDR3 bases: TGTGCCAGCAGTTTTCGTGGGCAGAGCAATCAGCCCCAGCATTTT. It codes for CASSFRGQSNQPQHF. The V gene is TRBV12-3 or TRBV12-4, the J gene TRBJ1-5; D remains unclear. Trimming pared 3 bases from V and 1 base from J, leaving 10 bases between. The CDR3 loop spans 15 amino acids.